A single TCR beta chain is shown here with its context. What it recognizes is unknown. The sample carries other DNA sequences with the same CDR3. This record belongs to a study of T cell responses to AZD1222 COVID-19 vaccine. Study-level points and caveats: Sampling that yielded the repertoires occurred only after the peak T cell response. Most donors were white British and more were female, and clonal diversity was possibly underestimated.

Germline V gene data show CDR1 as LGHDT and CDR2 as YNNKEL (reference sequence). V gave up 6 bases and J gave up 5 bases; unmatched junction bases: 18. CDR3 size: 18 residues. Data came from immunoSEQ multiplex PCR; TCRdb stores just in-frame clones and leaves some out. The data show over 130,000 clones, 85% to 95% seen once. This specimen was peripheral blood, taken 28 days after the second AZD1222 dose. The clonotype originates from an adult who received the AZD1222 COVID-19 vaccine. The chain combines TRBV3-1 (or the pseudogene TRBV3-2) with TRBJ2-2; 7 bases line up with TRBD1. Here the CDR3 DNA reads TGTGCCAGCAGATGGTCGGAGGCAGGGGGTTTCGGTACCGGGGAGCTGTTTTTT. This encodes CASRWSEAGGFGTGELFF.